Presented here are 27 T cell receptor beta chains from one specimen sequenced in a study of identifying expanded T cells in peripheral blood. Clones were read by immunoSEQ multiplex PCR, and TCRdb kept only the in-frame ones, dropping some. The sample holds about 110,000 clones, roughly 91% seen once. The source material was blood. The receptors shown here come from a person aged 18 to 75 in good health.

The table lists this clone with a few counts. The V and J genes are TRBV27 and TRBJ1-1; D not resolved. Per germline, CDR1 MNHEY and CDR2 SMNVEV (reference sequence). The CDR3 loop spans 11 amino acids. V was shortened by 8 bases and J by 0 bases, with 4 bases between the two germline ends. CDR3 region: CASWVNTEAFF. The CDR3 nucleotides read TGTGCCAGCTGGGTGAACACTGAAGCTTTCTTT.

The chain is built from TRBV4-1 and TRBJ1-1, with D hard to call. Germline values: CDR1 MGHRA, CDR2 YSYEKL. Trimming shortened V by 4 bases and J by 4 bases, and 7 bases separated the two germline ends. This CDR3 has 12 residues. CDR3 region: CASSPVGTEAFF. CDR3 nucleotides: TGCGCCAGCAGCCCCGTGGGCACTGAAGCTTTCTTT.

V gene TRBV19 combines with J gene TRBJ1-5; a weak D match, TRBD1 (5 bases). Germline-derived CDR1 and CDR2 are LNHDA and SQIVND (reference sequence). The CDR3 has 15 residues. V lost 6 bases, J lost 0 bases, and 12 bases lay in between. As DNA, the CDR3 is TGTGCCAGTAGGCCGGGACTCTATAGCAATCAGCCCCAGCATTTT. Protein product: CASRPGLYSNQPQHF.

The chain employs TRBV6-6 and TRBJ1-2, with a tentative D call TRBD1 (6 bases). CDR3 size: 13 residues. V was shortened by 7 bases and J by 2 bases, with 11 bases between the two germline ends. Germline CDR1 and CDR2: MNHNY and SVGAGI (reference sequence). For the CDR3, the DNA is TGTGCCAGCATGGCAGGGGCAAACTATGGCTACACCTTC. Protein product: CASMAGANYGYTF.

The V call is TRBV19, the J call TRBJ2-1, with D uncertain. Trimming removed 1 base at V and 3 bases at J, with 16 bases between. This CDR3 has 17 residues. Per germline, CDR1 LNHDA and CDR2 SQIVND (reference sequence). The CDR3 sequence is CASSIGGSGFFYNEQFF. DNA for the CDR3: TGTGCCAGTAGTATAGGAGGAAGTGGCTTTTTCTACAATGAGCAGTTCTTC.

J is TRBJ1-1 and V is TRBV7-8; unclear D gene. The length of the CDR3 is 15 residues. Trimming cost V 5 bases and J 2 bases, with 15 bases left between them. Germline assignment: CDR1 SGHVS and CDR2 FQNEAQ. For the CDR3, the DNA is TGTGCCAGCAGCCCCCAAGGGAGTTTAAACACTGAAGCTTTCTTT. This gives the protein CASSPQGSLNTEAFF.

This chain connects TRBV18 to TRBJ2-7; TRBD1 matches 9 bases. From germline, CDR1 is KGHSH and CDR2 LQKENI. The CDR3 spans 13 residues. V was clipped by 4 bases and J by 5 bases; unmatched bases: 3. CDR3 protein: CASSQQGAHEQYF. CDR3 bases: TGTGCCAGCTCACAACAGGGGGCCCACGAGCAGTACTTC.

This clone was counted once. The chain joins TRBV2 to TRBJ2-7, with D tentatively TRBD2 (6 bases). Germline CDR1 SNHLY, CDR2 FYNNEI. The CDR3 is made up of 13 amino acids. Deletions cut 7 bases from V and 3 bases from J, with 13 bases between. CDR3 in amino acids: CASIPGTVYEQYF. The CDR3 bases are TGTGCCAGCATCCCCGGGACTGTCTACGAGCAGTACTTC.

The CDR3 sequence is CASSGWTGRVPEAFF. In nucleotides, the CDR3 is TGCGCCAGCAGTGGATGGACAGGGAGAGTCCCTGAAGCTTTCTTT. V and J are TRBV10-1 and TRBJ1-1, with 8 bases identical to TRBD1. CDR3 length equals 15 residues. The V gene's germline CDR1 is WNHNN and CDR2 SYGVQD (reference sequence). Losses at the gene ends were 4 bases for V and 6 bases for J; bases not matched to a gene: 10.

V gene TRBV19 combines with J gene TRBJ2-5; D remains ambiguous. CDR1 is LNHDA and CDR2 is SQIVND in the germline V gene (reference sequence). V dropped 3 bases and J dropped 1 base, with 15 bases sitting between them. This CDR3 region has 16 residues. The CDR3 sequence: CASSMIRNDIQETQYF. CDR3 in DNA: TGTGCCAGTAGTATGATCCGGAACGATATCCAAGAGACCCAGTACTTC.

The V gene is TRBV7-8, the J gene TRBJ1-2; D is uncertain. Germline values: CDR1 SGHVS, CDR2 FQNEAQ. The CDR3 is 16 amino acids. V lost 4 bases and J lost 4, with 19 bases in between. The CDR3 protein is CASSSLIRSPSYGYTF. The CDR3 DNA is TGTGCCAGCAGCTCTCTAATAAGATCTCCATCCTATGGCTACACCTTC.

The V gene is TRBV7-2, the J gene TRBJ2-2, with 9 bases identical to TRBD1. In germline, CDR1 is SGHTA, CDR2 FQGNSA. V trimming: 5 bases; J trimming: 7 bases; junction bases outside the gene matches: 11. This CDR3 spans 16 amino acids. The CDR3 loop is CASSPRDRAAGGELFF. The CDR3 nucleotides are TGTGCCAGCAGCCCCCGGGACAGGGCAGCGGGCGGGGAGCTGTTTTTT.

The chain is built from TRBV19 and TRBJ1-1; possible D gene TRBD1, 6 bases. With 8 bases removed from V and 4 bases from J, the gap between germline ends came to 20 bases. CDR3 size: 15 residues. Germline V gene lookup returns CDR1 LNHDA and CDR2 SQIVND (reference sequence). The CDR3 nucleotides read TGTGCCAGTGCACAGGGAATTCTCCCCCCCACTGAAGCTTTCTTT. Translated, it gives CASAQGILPPTEAFF.

J is TRBJ1-2 and V is TRBV19; no clear D gene. CDR1 is LNHDA, CDR2 SQIVND, per germline (reference sequence). V shed 5 bases and J shed 4 bases, with 11 bases lying between them. CDR3 length: 13 amino acids. The CDR3 bases are TGTGCCAGTAGTGGCGGCGGGGTCTATGGCTACACCTTC. It is translated as CASSGGGVYGYTF. Full variable domain (missing parts from reference TRBV19 and TRBJ1-2): DGGITQSPKYLFRKEGQNVTLSCEQNLNHDAMYWYRQDPGQGLRLIYYSQIVNDFQKGDIAEGYSVSREKKESFPLTVTSAQKNPTAFYLCASSGGGVYGYTFGSGTRLTVV.

The count of this clone is one. The rearrangement joins TRBV10-3 to TRBJ2-7; D is uncertain. This CDR3 spans 14 amino acids. V lost 0 bases, J lost 3 bases, and 9 bases lay in between. Per germline, CDR1 ENHRY and CDR2 SYGVKD. The CDR3 DNA reads TGTGCCATCAGTGAGTCTCCTGGGAACTACGAGCAGTACTTC. This sequence encodes CAISESPGNYEQYF.

The rearrangement uses TRBV6-5 and TRBJ2-7; 9 bases map to TRBD2. Germline CDR1 and CDR2: MNHEY and SVGAGI. The CDR3 has 14 amino acids. J lost 5 bases, V lost 5 bases, and 7 bases had no gene match. The CDR3 is CASSRWLAGNEQYF. The CDR3 DNA is TGTGCCAGCAGTAGGTGGCTAGCGGGGAACGAGCAGTACTTC.

V and J are TRBV5-1 and TRBJ1-4; 11 bases line up with TRBD1. Germline trimming cut 2 bases from V and 5 bases from J; bases unmatched to any gene: 14. The germline gives CDR1 SGHRS, CDR2 YFSETQ. The CDR3 covers 19 residues. As DNA, the CDR3 is TGCGCCAGCAGCTTCGATCTGGACAGGGGGCAGGGGGCGAATGAAAAACTGTTTTTT. Amino acids: CASSFDLDRGQGANEKLFF.

This rearrangement joins TRBV5-4 to TRBJ1-2, with D unclear. The V gene's germline CDR1 is SGHNT and CDR2 YYREEE (reference sequence). V lost 4 bases, J lost 6 bases, and 13 bases lay in between. The length of the CDR3 is 13 residues. The CDR3 nucleotides read TGTGCCAGCAGCCCTGATGGGAGCCATGGCTACACCTTC. It encodes CASSPDGSHGYTF.

V and J are TRBV6-5 and TRBJ1-5; D remains ambiguous. V gave up 2 bases and J gave up 7 bases, with 6 bases separating them. Germline V gene sequence: CDR1 MNHEY, CDR2 SVGAGI. This CDR3 spans 12 amino acids. The CDR3 region has the DNA TGTGCCAGCAGTTACCAGGTACAGCCCCAGCATTTT. Translation gives CASSYQVQPQHF.

This chain's CDR3 is CAISDGQGYGYTF. The DNA of the CDR3 is TGTGCCATCAGTGATGGGCAGGGCTATGGCTACACCTTC. The chain joins TRBV10-3 to TRBJ1-2, with a tentative D call TRBD1 (5 bases). With 3 bases removed from V and 4 bases from J, the gap between germline ends came to 9 bases. The CDR3 runs to 13 residues. Germline V gives CDR1 ENHRY, CDR2 SYGVKD.

This chain connects TRBV10-3 to TRBJ2-7; 9 positions match TRBD1. The junction had 3 bases not matched to a gene; V was cut back by 6 bases and J by 0 bases. The CDR3 has 14 residues. CDR1 and CDR2 from the germline V gene are ENHRY and SYGVKD. The CDR3 DNA reads TGTGCCATCAGGGGGACAGGGTCCTCCTACGAGCAGTACTTC. This translates into CAIRGTGSSYEQYF.

V gene TRBV7-9 combines with J gene TRBJ1-2; 7 bases line up with TRBD1. The CDR3 consists of 16 residues. The J segment lost 4 bases and the V segment lost 4 bases, leaving 12 bases of the junction unmatched. Germline CDR1 reads SEHNR; CDR2 reads FQNEAQ (reference sequence). The CDR3 loop reads CASSSQVTGNSYGYTF. Here the CDR3 DNA reads TGTGCCAGCAGCTCCCAAGTGACAGGGAATAGCTATGGCTACACCTTC.

This clone was observed a handful of times. This chain connects TRBV21-1 to TRBJ2-2; the tabulated D call, TRBD2, remains unverified against the DNA. TRBV21-1 is a documented pseudogene. The CDR3 has 16 residues. CDR3 DNA: TGTGCCAGCAGCCACGGAAGCGAACCGAACACCGGGGAGCTGTTTTTT. Amino acid sequence: CASSHGSEPNTGELFF.

This chain uses TRBV13 with TRBJ2-2; D uncertain. The CDR3 covers 16 residues. Germline CDR1 PRHDT, CDR2 FYEKMQ (reference sequence). V was pared by 1 base and J by 7 bases, with 16 bases between. The CDR3 sequence is CASSLAQAPQVGELFF. In DNA, the CDR3 is TGTGCCAGCAGCTTAGCTCAGGCCCCCCAGGTCGGGGAGCTGTTTTTT.

This clone was counted a single time. The V gene is TRBV10-3, the J gene TRBJ2-3, with TRBD2 identical over 9 bases. Trimming removed 9 bases from V and 5 bases from J; junction bases left unmatched: 12. The CDR3 has 15 residues. Germline V lookup: CDR1 ENHRY, CDR2 SYGVKD. The CDR3 DNA sequence: TGTGCCATAAAAAGAGGCGGGGGGGCGCGAGATACGCAGTATTTT. Translation gives CAIKRGGGARDTQYF.

The genes are TRBV2 and TRBJ1-3; TRBD1 matches 11 bases. Germline values: CDR1 SNHLY, CDR2 FYNNEI. The CDR3 has 19 residues. Unmatched junction bases numbered 9, after V lost 0 bases and J lost 2 bases. The CDR3, as DNA: TGTGCCAGCAGTGAAGCTTGGGGACAGGGGGTGAGGACTGGAAACACCATATATTTT. Amino acids: CASSEAWGQGVRTGNTIYF.

This clone has a handful of counts. The rearrangement uses TRBV5-6 and TRBJ1-5; no definite D call. Looked up from germline, CDR1 is SGHDT and CDR2 is YYEEEE. CDR3 size: 13 residues. With 2 bases removed from V and 1 base from J, the gap between germline ends came to 4 bases. CDR3 DNA: TGTGCCAGCAGCTTCGGCAGCAATCAGCCCCAGCATTTT. This codes for CASSFGSNQPQHF.